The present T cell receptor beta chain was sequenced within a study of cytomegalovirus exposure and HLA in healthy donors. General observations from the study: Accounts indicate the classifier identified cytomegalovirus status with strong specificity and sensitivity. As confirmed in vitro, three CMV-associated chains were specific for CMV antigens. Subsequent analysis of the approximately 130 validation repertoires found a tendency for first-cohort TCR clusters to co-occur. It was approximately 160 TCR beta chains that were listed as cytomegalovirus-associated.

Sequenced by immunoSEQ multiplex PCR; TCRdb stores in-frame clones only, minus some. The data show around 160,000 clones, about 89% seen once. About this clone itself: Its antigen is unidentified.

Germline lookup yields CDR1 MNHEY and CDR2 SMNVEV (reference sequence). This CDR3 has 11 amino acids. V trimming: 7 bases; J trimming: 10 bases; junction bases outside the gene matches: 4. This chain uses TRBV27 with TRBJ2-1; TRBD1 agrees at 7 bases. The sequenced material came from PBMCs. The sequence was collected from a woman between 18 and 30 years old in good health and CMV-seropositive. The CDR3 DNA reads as TGTGCCAGCATCGCAGGGGGAGAGCAGTTCTTC. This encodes CASIAGGEQFF.